The sequence of this T cell receptor beta chain was determined in a study of blood T cell repertoires in COVID-19. Study context: Sites across the United States, Italy and Spain contributed samples from acute and convalescent COVID-19. PBMCs, B-cell-depleted T cells, or T cells were the source of the cDNA or gDNA that made up the material.

The CDR3 runs 14 residues. Germline V CDR1 and CDR2: SNHLY, FYNNEI. V lost 6 bases, J lost 0 bases, and 11 bases lay in between. Methods used by the authors: Amplification of reference gene primers was used by the study to estimate nucleated cell counts. Measured with immunoSEQ multiplex PCR; TCRdb has only the in-frame clones, and not every one. For V, J and clone size, that table is used; D and trimming come from the DNA. The data hold 84,000 or so clones, with more than 60% observed a single time. The chain employs TRBV2 and TRBJ1-1, with TRBD1 as a possible D gene (6 bases). This sequence was found in a human donor in a cohort sampled during active COVID-19. Sequenced: peripheral blood. The CDR3 protein is CASRDTGLNTEAFF. The CDR3, as DNA: TGTGCCAGCAGAGATACAGGGTTGAACACTGAAGCTTTCTTT.